This T cell receptor beta chain was captured by sequencing in a study of T cells in tuberculosis. Study-wide findings and caveats: Shorter CDR3-alpha in active tuberculosis partly drove smaller distances.

The time point is: new active TB diagnosis, blood taken before or within 7 days of starting treatment. Patients were newly diagnosed, HIV-seronegative, and aged 18 or older. On average around 95,000 T cells per donor were immunosequenced. The germline CDR1 and CDR2 sequences are DFQATT and SNEGSKA (reference sequence). The CDR3 extends over 11 amino acids. Trimming cost V 1 base and J 7 bases, with 8 bases left between them. With respect to this clone: Its antigen is not identified.

Here immunoSEQ multiplex PCR was the method, and the copy in TCRdb shows in-frame clones only, minus some. This sample has about 33,000 clones, with about 91% found just once. Material: PBMCs, obtained at tuberculosis diagnosis. This TCR was recovered from an adult with tuberculosis. Some clones in this sample may be carry-over from other donors' samples. The chain combines TRBV20-1 with TRBJ2-7, with a possible D match to TRBD1 (6 bases). CDR3 sequence: CSARVGGEQYF. In nucleotides, the CDR3 is TGCAGTGCTAGAGTAGGGGGTGAGCAGTACTTC.